The 14 T cell receptor beta chains listed next were all sequenced from one sample in a study of beta chain features in type 1 diabetes. General observations from the study: Type 1 diabetes patients had TCRB CDR3s that were shorter (moderately but significantly so) in all four CD4+ subsets.

Every isolated RNA sample was fully reverse transcribed, so sequencing captured expressed TCRB transcripts. Using immunoSEQ multiplex PCR, the repertoire was profiled, and TCRdb retains in-frame clones only, with some absent. The sample comprises about 280,000 clones, 14% to 15% of which are singletons, and 0.015% rests with the top ten. These receptors lack a known antigen. The sequenced sample was naive CD4+ T cells from blood. The receptors were gathered from a man between 18 and 35 years old with type 1 diabetes.

The rearrangement uses TRBV5-1 and TRBJ2-7; TRBD1 might be the D (6 bases). This CDR3 has 14 residues. CDR1 and CDR2 (germline): SGHRS, YFSETQ. Trimming left V 5 bases short and J 2 bases short, with 14 bases between. The CDR3 sequence: CASRFSDSTYEQYF. The CDR3 coding sequence is TGCGCCAGCAGATTCTCGGACAGTACCTACGAGCAGTACTTC.

The chain's CDR3 is CAGTGGTEAFF. In nucleotides, the CDR3 is TGTGCCGGGACAGGGGGCACTGAAGCTTTCTTT. This chain links TRBV30 with TRBJ1-1; 11 nucleotides match TRBD1. Germline V gives CDR1 GTSNPN, CDR2 SVGIG (reference sequence). This CDR3 comprises 11 residues. The trim removed 8 bases at V and 4 bases at J, leaving 0 bases unmatched.

This clone was seen only a few times. The chain has TRBV4-3 and TRBJ2-3; the D gene is possibly TRBD2 (6 bases). Trimming pared 2 bases from V and 2 bases from J, leaving 14 bases between. This CDR3 contains 16 residues. CDR1 is LGHNA, CDR2 YSLEER, per germline. CDR3 sequence: CASSQSPRRDTDTQYF. The CDR3 coding sequence is TGCGCCAGCAGCCAAAGCCCCAGGAGGGACACAGATACGCAGTATTTT.

This rearrangement joins TRBV14 to TRBJ2-7, with 8 bases identical to TRBD1. J lost 5 bases, V lost 6 bases, and 12 bases had no gene match. Looked up from germline, CDR1 is SGHDN and CDR2 is FVKESK. The CDR3 covers 15 residues. The CDR3 sequence is CASRPNAGGNHEQYF. In nucleotides, the CDR3 is TGTGCCAGCAGGCCAAATGCAGGGGGCAATCACGAGCAGTACTTC.

J is TRBJ2-3 and V is TRBV5-6, with 13 bases that match TRBD2. Germline V lookup: CDR1 SGHDT, CDR2 YYEEEE. This CDR3 spans 18 amino acids. V was clipped by 4 bases and J by 4 bases; unmatched bases: 12. The DNA of the CDR3 is TGTGCCAGCAGCGGAAAGGGACTAGCGGGAATCCCGCCAGATACGCAGTATTTT. Its protein is CASSGKGLAGIPPDTQYF.

In its sample, this clone was seen a few times. V and J are TRBV30 and TRBJ1-5, with 7 nucleotides matching TRBD1. From germline, CDR1 is GTSNPN and CDR2 SVGIG (reference sequence). Unmatched junction bases numbered 7, after V lost 1 base and J lost 7 bases. The CDR3 spans 14 residues. CDR3 DNA sequence: TGTGCCTGGAGTGCAGGGGGTAGAGGACAGCCCCAGCATTTT. Translation: CAWSAGGRGQPQHF.

This clone was seen more than once but under ten times. The chain is built from TRBV30 and TRBJ2-3, with TRBD2 as a possible D gene (5 bases). There are 16 residues in the CDR3. Per the germline V gene, CDR1 is GTSNPN and CDR2 is SVGIG (reference sequence). V was shortened by 0 bases and J by 3 bases, with 16 bases between the two germline ends. The CDR3 bases are TGTGCCTGGAGTGTTGGTCGCCTGCTAGCTACAGATACGCAGTATTTT. Translating gives CAWSVGRLLATDTQYF.

The V gene is TRBV7-2, the J gene TRBJ1-5, with a possible D match to TRBD1 (5 bases). Deletions cut 5 bases from V and 5 bases from J, with 10 bases between. The germline V gene encodes CDR1 SGHTA and CDR2 FQGNSA. There are 13 residues in the CDR3. For the CDR3, the DNA is TGTGCCAGCAGCCAGACCAGGGATCAGCCCCAGCATTTT. Amino acid sequence: CASSQTRDQPQHF.

The table lists this clone with a few counts. The rearrangement uses TRBV13 and TRBJ2-1; TRBD1 matches at 9 bases. With V trimmed by 0 bases and J by 0 bases, 6 bases remained unmatched. There are 18 residues in the CDR3. Germline V CDR1 and CDR2: PRHDT, FYEKMQ (reference sequence). Written as DNA, the CDR3 is TGTGCCAGCAGCTTAGGACCCGGACAGGGGAGCTCCTACAATGAGCAGTTCTTC. This sequence encodes CASSLGPGQGSSYNEQFF.

This clone was seen a handful of times. The rearrangement uses TRBV6-6 and TRBJ1-5, with TRBD1 matching 10 bases. CDR3 size: 15 residues. The ends lost 4 bases at V and 5 bases at J; junction bases unmatched: 5. Germline-derived CDR1 and CDR2 are MNHNY and SVGAGI (reference sequence). The CDR3 is CASSSDRGSDQPQHF. The CDR3, as DNA: TGTGCCAGCAGTTCGGACAGGGGGTCAGATCAGCCCCAGCATTTT.

V usage is TRBV2 and J usage is TRBJ2-1; TRBD1 matches at 7 bases. V shed 6 bases, J shed 4 bases, and the junction held 9 bases outside the gene matches. Germline assignment: CDR1 SNHLY and CDR2 FYNNEI. This CDR3 region has 15 residues. CDR3 in DNA: TGTGCCAGCAGCGAAACAGGGGCCGGTTACAATGAGCAGTTCTTC. Its protein is CASSETGAGYNEQFF.

The chain couples TRBV11-2 to TRBJ2-5, with TRBD2 identical over 9 bases. The V segment lost 4 bases and the J segment 2 bases; nucleotides outside the gene matches: 5. The CDR3 extends over 15 amino acids. Germline values: CDR1 SGHAT, CDR2 FQNNGV. The CDR3 region is CASSSGTSTQETQYF. CDR3 in DNA: TGTGCCAGCAGCTCCGGGACTAGCACGCAAGAGACCCAGTACTTC.

The V and J genes are TRBV28 and TRBJ2-7, with 14 bases matching TRBD2. Unmatched junction bases numbered 13, after V lost 5 bases and J lost 7 bases. Germline V lookup: CDR1 MDHEN, CDR2 SYDVKM. The length of the CDR3 is 17 residues. CDR3: CASSGSGTSGGRREQYF. The DNA for the CDR3 is TGTGCCAGCAGTGGATCCGGGACTAGCGGGGGAAGGAGGGAGCAGTACTTC.

This clone was picked up a small number of times. J is TRBJ2-7 and V is TRBV7-2; 9 bases fit TRBD2. This CDR3 contains 15 residues. After removal of 5 bases from V and 4 bases from J, the junction contained 9 bases not matched to a gene. Germline CDR1 and CDR2: SGHTA and FQGNSA. The CDR3 is CASSGGGGAIYEQYF. CDR3 bases: TGTGCCAGCAGCGGGGGCGGGGGGGCGATTTACGAGCAGTACTTC.